The 10 T cell receptor beta chains below all came from one sample that was sequenced in a study of blood T cell repertoires in COVID-19. The protocol was immunoSEQ multiplex PCR, while the TCRdb copy is restricted to in-frame clones and leaves out a portion. Seen here are under 250,000 clones, 81% observed once, and the top ten hold around 9.3%. The sequencing input was PBMCs or T cells enriched from blood (not recorded which). These receptors were obtained from a woman aged 45-59 years with acute COVID-19.

J is TRBJ2-2 and V is TRBV2, with 8 bases fitting TRBD1. Unmatched junction bases numbered 4, after V lost 8 bases and J lost 2 bases. The CDR3 is 14 residues long. Germline V CDR1 and CDR2: SNHLY, FYNNEI. For the CDR3, the DNA is TGTGCCAGCGGGGACAGGCTTAACACCGGGGAGCTGTTTTTT. It encodes CASGDRLNTGELFF.

This clone was counted only a few times. V gene TRBV27 combines with J gene TRBJ1-4, with D perhaps TRBD1 (6 bases). The germline V and J ends were trimmed by 5 bases and 2 bases, with 12 bases remaining between them. Germline V gene lookup returns CDR1 MNHEY and CDR2 SMNVEV (reference sequence). The CDR3 has 15 amino acids. DNA for the CDR3: TGTGCCAGCAGTCCCGTACAGGGTACTAATGAAAAACTGTTTTTT. Translating it yields CASSPVQGTNEKLFF.

This clone was observed once. The chain is built from TRBV27 and TRBJ1-1; 9 nucleotides agree with TRBD1. The CDR3 covers 15 residues. Germline V gene data show CDR1 as MNHEY and CDR2 as SMNVEV (reference sequence). Trimming at V came to 5 bases and at J to 8 bases, leaving 12 bases not matched to a gene. The CDR3 is CASSTGQGNSKEAFF. The DNA for the CDR3 is TGTGCCAGCAGTACAGGACAGGGGAATTCGAAGGAAGCTTTCTTT.

In this sample, this clone turned up a few times. The chain employs TRBV4-2 and TRBJ2-2, with TRBD2 identical over 13 bases. V shed 5 bases, J shed 0 bases, and the junction held 6 bases outside the gene matches. The CDR3 totals 18 residues. Germline V gene data show CDR1 as LGHNA and CDR2 as YNFKEQ. The CDR3: CASSRGTSGTANTGELFF. DNA for the CDR3: TGTGCCAGCAGCAGAGGGACTAGCGGGACCGCGAACACCGGGGAGCTGTTTTTT.

This chain joins TRBV24-1 and TRBJ2-5; 9 nucleotides agree with TRBD1. Germline CDR1 reads KGHDR; CDR2 reads SFDVKD. V lost 4 bases, J lost 5 bases, and 7 bases stayed unmatched. The CDR3 covers 15 residues. CDR3 protein: CATSDPGQGSETQYF. As DNA, the CDR3 is TGTGCCACCAGTGACCCAGGACAGGGGAGCGAGACCCAGTACTTC.

The V call is TRBV7-2, the J call TRBJ2-1; 11 bases agree with TRBD2. The ends lost 0 bases at V and 2 bases at J; junction bases unmatched: 9. CDR1 and CDR2 from the germline V gene are SGHTA and FQGNSA. This CDR3 has 19 amino acids. CDR3 bases: TGTGCCAGCAGCTTAGCAGGTAGCGGGGGGGCCAGGGCCTACAATGAGCAGTTCTTC. It codes for CASSLAGSGGARAYNEQFF.

The chain joins TRBV19 to TRBJ2-3; D is perhaps TRBD2 (5 bases). This CDR3 comprises 18 residues. The V gene lost 1 base and the J gene lost 4 bases, with 21 bases spanning the gap. Germline loops: CDR1 LNHDA, CDR2 SQIVND (reference sequence). The CDR3 is CASSIGPSRRGGADTQYF. In DNA form, the CDR3 reads TGTGCCAGTAGTATAGGCCCGAGTAGACGGGGTGGGGCAGATACGCAGTATTTT.

This clone was seen only a few times. The chain employs TRBV15 and TRBJ2-5; D unclear. Deletions cut 6 bases from V and 4 bases from J, with 6 bases between. CDR1 LNHNV and CDR2 YYDKDF come from the germline V gene (reference sequence). This CDR3 is built from 11 residues. The CDR3 DNA reads TGTGCCACCAGAGTCGGAGAGACCCAGTACTTC. It yields the protein CATRVGETQYF.

The chain recombines TRBV3-1 (or the pseudogene TRBV3-2) with TRBJ2-2; 12 bases agree with TRBD2. V shed 5 bases and J 5 bases; nucleotides not matched to a gene: 9. CDR3 length: 17 residues. From germline, CDR1 is LGHDT and CDR2 YNNKEL (reference sequence). The CDR3 DNA reads as TGTGCCAGCAGCAAGAGGCTAGCGGGAGGGAGGACCGGGGAGCTGTTTTTT. This sequence encodes CASSKRLAGGRTGELFF.

The chain carries TRBV28 and TRBJ1-3, with D perhaps matching TRBD1 (5 bases). The V gene's germline CDR1 is MDHEN and CDR2 SYDVKM. Deletions cut 2 bases from V and 3 bases from J, with 11 bases between. The CDR3 consists of 15 residues. The CDR3 loop reads CASSLGAVIGNTIYF. CDR3 coding DNA: TGTGCCAGCAGTTTAGGGGCCGTCATTGGAAACACCATATATTTT.